This TCR beta chain originates from a study of cytomegalovirus exposure and HLA in healthy donors. The donors formed part of the roughly 110-subject validation cohort, distinct from the roughly 630-subject first cohort. This CDR3 has 20 amino acids. V was pared by 0 bases and J by 0 bases, with 8 bases of the junction left unmatched. The germline V gene has CDR1 LGHNA and CDR2 YSLEER. Clones were read by immunoSEQ multiplex PCR, and TCRdb kept only the in-frame ones, dropping some. The table records 160,000 or so clones, approximately 90% of them present only once. What was sequenced was PBMCs. This clonotype originated in a man between 18 and 29 years old in good health and CMV-seronegative. This chain uses TRBV4-3 with TRBJ2-3; the match to TRBD2 covers 14 bases. CDR3 coding DNA: TGCGCCAGCAGCCAAGAACTGACTAGCGGGAGGGCGGGGAGCACAGATACGCAGTATTTT. Protein sequence: CASSQELTSGRAGSTDTQYF.